This T cell receptor (beta chain) emerged from a study of blood T cell repertoires in COVID-19. Study-level background: Both acute and convalescent COVID-19 samples were obtained from the United States, Italy and Spain. T cells, B-cell-depleted T cells, or PBMCs supplied cDNA or gDNA.

The sample holds one count of this clone. Germline lookup yields CDR1 SGHAT and CDR2 FQDESV (reference sequence). The CDR3 has 16 residues. Germline trimming cut 4 bases from V and 6 bases from J; bases unmatched to any gene: 14. The authors' processing: Nucleated cell number was recorded as an estimate derived from reference gene primer amplification. Some clones are missing from TCRdb's copy, which holds only in-frame ones; the method was immunoSEQ multiplex PCR. V, J and clone size derive from that table, while D and trimming were established from the DNA sequence. The sample lists 200,000 to 300,000 clones, under 90% occurring once.

The receptor comes from a man in his fifties or sixties with acute or convalescent COVID-19. The source material was peripheral blood. V usage is TRBV11-1 and J usage is TRBJ2-5; 7 positions match TRBD1. CDR3 amino acids: CASSSPQQGYGQTQYF. In DNA form, the CDR3 reads TGTGCCAGCAGCTCCCCACAACAGGGGTACGGGCAGACCCAGTACTTC.